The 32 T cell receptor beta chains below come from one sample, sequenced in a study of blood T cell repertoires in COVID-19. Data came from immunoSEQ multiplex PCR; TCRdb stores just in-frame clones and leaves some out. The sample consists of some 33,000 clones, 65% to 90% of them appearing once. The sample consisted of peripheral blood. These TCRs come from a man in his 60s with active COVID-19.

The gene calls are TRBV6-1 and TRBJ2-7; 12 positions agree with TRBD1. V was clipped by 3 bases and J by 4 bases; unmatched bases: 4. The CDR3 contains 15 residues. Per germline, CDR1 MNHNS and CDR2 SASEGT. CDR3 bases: TGTGCCAGCAGTGACCCGGGACAGGGGGCTTACGAGCAGTACTTC. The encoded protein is CASSDPGQGAYEQYF.

CDR3 residues: CASSPGDRGSETQYF. DNA of the CDR3: TGTGCCAGCAGCCCAGGGGACAGGGGGTCGGAGACCCAGTACTTC. This sequence joins TRBV27 and TRBJ2-5; 11 nucleotides align to TRBD1. After removal of 6 bases from V and 5 bases from J, the junction contained 8 bases not matched to a gene. Looked up from germline, CDR1 is MNHEY and CDR2 is SMNVEV (reference sequence). CDR3 length: 15 residues.

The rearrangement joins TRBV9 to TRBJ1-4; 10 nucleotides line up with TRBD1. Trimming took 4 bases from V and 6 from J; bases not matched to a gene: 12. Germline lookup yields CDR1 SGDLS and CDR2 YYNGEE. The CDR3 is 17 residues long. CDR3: CASSQRTPGTGDEKLFF. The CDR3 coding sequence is TGTGCCAGCAGCCAACGAACTCCCGGGACAGGGGATGAAAAACTGTTTTTT. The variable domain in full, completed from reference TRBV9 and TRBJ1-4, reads DSGVTQTPKHLITATGQRVTLRCSPRSGDLSVYWYQQSLDQGLQFLIQYYNGEERAKGNILERFSAQQFPDLHSELNLSSLELGDSALYFCASSQRTPGTGDEKLFFGSGTQLSVL.

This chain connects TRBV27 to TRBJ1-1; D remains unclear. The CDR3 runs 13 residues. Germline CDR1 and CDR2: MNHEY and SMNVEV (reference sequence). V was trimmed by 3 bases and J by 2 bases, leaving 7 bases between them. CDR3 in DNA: TGTGCCAGCAGTTTCCTAGTTAACACTGAAGCTTTCTTT. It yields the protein CASSFLVNTEAFF.

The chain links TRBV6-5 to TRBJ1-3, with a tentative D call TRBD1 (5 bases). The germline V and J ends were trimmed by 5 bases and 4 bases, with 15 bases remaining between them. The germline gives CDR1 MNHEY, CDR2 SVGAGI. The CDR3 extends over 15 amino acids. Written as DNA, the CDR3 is TGTGCCAGCAGTACCCAGGAGGGGTCAGGAAACACCATATATTTT. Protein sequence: CASSTQEGSGNTIYF.

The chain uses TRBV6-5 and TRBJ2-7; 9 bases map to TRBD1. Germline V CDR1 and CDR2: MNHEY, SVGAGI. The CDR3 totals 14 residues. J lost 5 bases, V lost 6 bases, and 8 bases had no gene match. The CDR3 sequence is CASRRTGESNEQYF. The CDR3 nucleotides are TGTGCCAGCAGGAGGACAGGGGAATCGAACGAGCAGTACTTC.

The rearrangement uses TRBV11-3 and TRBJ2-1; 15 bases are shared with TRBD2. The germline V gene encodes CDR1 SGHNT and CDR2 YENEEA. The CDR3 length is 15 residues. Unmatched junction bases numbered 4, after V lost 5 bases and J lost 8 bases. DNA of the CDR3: TGTGCCAGCAGCCGAGGACTAGCGGGAGGGTATGAGCAGTTCTTC. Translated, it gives CASSRGLAGGYEQFF.

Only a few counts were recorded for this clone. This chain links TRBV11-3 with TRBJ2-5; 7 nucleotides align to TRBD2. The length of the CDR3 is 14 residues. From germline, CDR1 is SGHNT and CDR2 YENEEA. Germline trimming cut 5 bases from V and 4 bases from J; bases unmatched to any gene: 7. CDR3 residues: CASSRSGKGETQYF. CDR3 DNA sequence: TGTGCCAGCAGCAGAAGCGGGAAGGGAGAGACCCAGTACTTC.

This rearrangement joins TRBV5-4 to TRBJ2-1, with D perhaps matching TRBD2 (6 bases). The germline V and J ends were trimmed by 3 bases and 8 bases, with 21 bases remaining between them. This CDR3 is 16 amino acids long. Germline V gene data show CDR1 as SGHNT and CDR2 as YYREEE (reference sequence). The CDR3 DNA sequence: TGTGCCAGCAGCTCTCCGCGGGGCCGGAGGGACGATGAGCAGTTCTTC. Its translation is CASSSPRGRRDDEQFF.

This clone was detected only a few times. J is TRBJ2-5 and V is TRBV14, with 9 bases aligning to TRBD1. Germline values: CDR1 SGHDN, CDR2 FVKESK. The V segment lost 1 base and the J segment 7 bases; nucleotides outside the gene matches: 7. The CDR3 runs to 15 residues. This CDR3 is CASSQGLGQGATQYF. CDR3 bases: TGTGCCAGCAGCCAAGGATTGGGACAGGGTGCGACCCAGTACTTC.

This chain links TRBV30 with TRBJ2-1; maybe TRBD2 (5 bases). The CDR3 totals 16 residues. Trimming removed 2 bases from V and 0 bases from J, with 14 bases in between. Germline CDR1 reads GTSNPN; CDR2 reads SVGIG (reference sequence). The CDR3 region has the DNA TGTGCCTGGAGTCTAGGACTTCCCAGCTCCTACAATGAGCAGTTCTTC. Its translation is CAWSLGLPSSYNEQFF.

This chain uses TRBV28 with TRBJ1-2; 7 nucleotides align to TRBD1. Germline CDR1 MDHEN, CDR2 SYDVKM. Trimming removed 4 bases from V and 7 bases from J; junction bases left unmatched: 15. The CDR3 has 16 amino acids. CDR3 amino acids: CASSSPETRGSFGYTF. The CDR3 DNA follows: TGTGCCAGCAGTTCCCCGGAGACCAGGGGGAGTTTTGGCTACACCTTC.

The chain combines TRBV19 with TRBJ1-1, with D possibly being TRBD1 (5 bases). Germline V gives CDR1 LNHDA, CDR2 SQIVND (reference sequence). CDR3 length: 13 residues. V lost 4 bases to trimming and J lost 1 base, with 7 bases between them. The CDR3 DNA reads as TGTGCCAGTAGTAGAACAGGGAACACTGAAGCTTTCTTT. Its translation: CASSRTGNTEAFF. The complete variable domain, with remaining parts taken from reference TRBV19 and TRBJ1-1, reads DGGITQSPKYLFRKEGQNVTLSCEQNLNHDAMYWYRQDPGQGLRLIYYSQIVNDFQKGDIAEGYSVSREKKESFPLTVTSAQKNPTAFYLCASSRTGNTEAFFGQGTRLTVV.

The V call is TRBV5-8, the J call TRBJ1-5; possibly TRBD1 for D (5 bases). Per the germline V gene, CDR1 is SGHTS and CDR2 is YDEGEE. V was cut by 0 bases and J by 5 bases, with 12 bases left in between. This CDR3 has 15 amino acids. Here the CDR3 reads CASSLGDRTYQPQHF. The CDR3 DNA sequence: TGTGCCAGCAGCTTGGGAGACAGAACCTATCAGCCCCAGCATTTT.

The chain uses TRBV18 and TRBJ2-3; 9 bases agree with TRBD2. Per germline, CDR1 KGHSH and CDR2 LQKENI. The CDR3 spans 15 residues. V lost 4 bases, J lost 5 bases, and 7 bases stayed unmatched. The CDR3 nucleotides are TGTGCCAGCTCACGGGCGGGAGGGCCATTAGATACGCAGTATTTT. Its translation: CASSRAGGPLDTQYF.

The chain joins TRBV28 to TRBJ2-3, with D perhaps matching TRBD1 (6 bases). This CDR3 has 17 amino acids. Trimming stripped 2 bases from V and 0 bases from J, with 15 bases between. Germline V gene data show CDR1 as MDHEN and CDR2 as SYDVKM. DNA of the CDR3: TGTGCCAGCAGTTTAGGGTTGGGGGCCTTTAGCACAGATACGCAGTATTTT. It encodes CASSLGLGAFSTDTQYF.

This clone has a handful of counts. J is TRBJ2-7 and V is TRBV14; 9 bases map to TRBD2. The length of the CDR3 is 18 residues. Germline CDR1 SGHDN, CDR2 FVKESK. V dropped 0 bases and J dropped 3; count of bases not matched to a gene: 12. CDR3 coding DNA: TGTGCCAGCAGCCAAGAGGAGTTGGTAGCGGGAGCCTTCTACGAGCAGTACGTC. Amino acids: CASSQEELVAGAFYEQYV.

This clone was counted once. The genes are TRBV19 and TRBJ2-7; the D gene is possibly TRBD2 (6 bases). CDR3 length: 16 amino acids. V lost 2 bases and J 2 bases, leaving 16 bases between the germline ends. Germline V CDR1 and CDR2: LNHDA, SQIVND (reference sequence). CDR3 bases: TGTGCCAGTAGTATAACTGGGTGGCGGGACCCCTACGAGCAGTACTTC. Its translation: CASSITGWRDPYEQYF. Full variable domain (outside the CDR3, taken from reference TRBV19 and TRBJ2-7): DGGITQSPKYLFRKEGQNVTLSCEQNLNHDAMYWYRQDPGQGLRLIYYSQIVNDFQKGDIAEGYSVSREKKESFPLTVTSAQKNPTAFYLCASSITGWRDPYEQYFGPGTRLTVT.

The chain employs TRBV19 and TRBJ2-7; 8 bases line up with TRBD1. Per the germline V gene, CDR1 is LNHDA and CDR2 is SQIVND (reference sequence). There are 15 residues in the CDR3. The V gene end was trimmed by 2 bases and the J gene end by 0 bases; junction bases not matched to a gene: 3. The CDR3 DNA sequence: TGTGCCAGTAGTATACTAGGACAGGGCTCCTACGAGCAGTACTTC. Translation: CASSILGQGSYEQYF.

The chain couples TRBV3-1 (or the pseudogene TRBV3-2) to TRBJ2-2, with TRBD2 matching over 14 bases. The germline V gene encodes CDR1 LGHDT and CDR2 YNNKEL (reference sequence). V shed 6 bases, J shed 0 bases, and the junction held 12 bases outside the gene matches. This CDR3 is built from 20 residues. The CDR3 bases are TGTGCCAGCAGTTTCTCGAAGTCGGGACTAGCGGGGGCGAACACCGGGGAGCTGTTTTTT. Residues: CASSFSKSGLAGANTGELFF.

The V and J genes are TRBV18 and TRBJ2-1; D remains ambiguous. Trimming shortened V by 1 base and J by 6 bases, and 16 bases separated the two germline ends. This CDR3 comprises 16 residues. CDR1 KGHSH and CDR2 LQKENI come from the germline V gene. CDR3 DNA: TGTGCCAGCTCACCACGTTCCGGTCTCAACGGCAATGAGCAGTTCTTC. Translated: CASSPRSGLNGNEQFF.

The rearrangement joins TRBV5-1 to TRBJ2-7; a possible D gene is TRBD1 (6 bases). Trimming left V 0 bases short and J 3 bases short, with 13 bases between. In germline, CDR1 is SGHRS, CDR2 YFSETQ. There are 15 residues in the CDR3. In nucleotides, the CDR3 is TGCGCCAGCAGCTTGGGAACAGGGTTAGGCTACGAGCAGTACTTC. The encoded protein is CASSLGTGLGYEQYF.

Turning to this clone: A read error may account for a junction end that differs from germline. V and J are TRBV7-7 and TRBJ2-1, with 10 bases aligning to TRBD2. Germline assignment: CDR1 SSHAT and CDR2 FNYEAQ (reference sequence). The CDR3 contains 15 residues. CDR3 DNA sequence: TGTGCTAGCAGCTTAGCGGGAGGTCTCTACAATGAGCAGTTCTTC. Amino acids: CASSLAGGLYNEQFF. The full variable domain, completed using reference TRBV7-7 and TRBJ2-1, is GAGVSQSPRYKVTKRGQDVTLRCDPISSHATLYWYQQALGQGPEFLTYFNYEAQPDKSGLPSDRFSAERPEGSISTLTIQRTEQRDSAMYRCASSLAGGLYNEQFFGPGTRLTVL.

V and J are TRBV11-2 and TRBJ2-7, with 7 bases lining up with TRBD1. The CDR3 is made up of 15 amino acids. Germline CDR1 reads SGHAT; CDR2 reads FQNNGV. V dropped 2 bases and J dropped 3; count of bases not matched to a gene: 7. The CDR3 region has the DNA TGTGCCAGCAGCTTATACGGGACAGTCTTCTACGAGCAGTACTTC. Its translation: CASSLYGTVFYEQYF.

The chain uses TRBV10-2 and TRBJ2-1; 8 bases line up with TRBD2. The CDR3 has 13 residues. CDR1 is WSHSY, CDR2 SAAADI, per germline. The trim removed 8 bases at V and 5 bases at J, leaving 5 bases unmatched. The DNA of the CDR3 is TGCGCCAGCCGAGCGGGGGTACACAATGAGCAGTTCTTC. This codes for CASRAGVHNEQFF.

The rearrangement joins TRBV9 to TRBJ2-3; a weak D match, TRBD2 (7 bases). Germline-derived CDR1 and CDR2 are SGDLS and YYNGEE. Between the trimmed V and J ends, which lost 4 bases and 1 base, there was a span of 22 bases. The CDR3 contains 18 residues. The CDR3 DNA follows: TGTGCCAGCAGCTTTGGACGGTTCTGGGAGGGGGGCACAGATACGCAGTATTTT. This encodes CASSFGRFWEGGTDTQYF.

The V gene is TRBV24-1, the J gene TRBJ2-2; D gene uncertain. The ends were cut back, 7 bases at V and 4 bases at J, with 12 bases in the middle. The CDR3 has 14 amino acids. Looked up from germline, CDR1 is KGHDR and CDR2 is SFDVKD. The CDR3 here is CATRSPLPTGELFF. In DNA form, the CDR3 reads TGTGCCACCAGGAGCCCCTTACCCACCGGGGAGCTGTTTTTT.

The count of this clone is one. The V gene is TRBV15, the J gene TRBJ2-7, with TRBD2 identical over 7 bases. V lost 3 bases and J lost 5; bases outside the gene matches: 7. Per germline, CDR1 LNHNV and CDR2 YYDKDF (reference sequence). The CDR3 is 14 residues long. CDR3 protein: CATSRAGTTDEQYF. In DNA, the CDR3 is TGTGCCACCAGCAGGGCCGGGACTACCGACGAGCAGTACTTC.

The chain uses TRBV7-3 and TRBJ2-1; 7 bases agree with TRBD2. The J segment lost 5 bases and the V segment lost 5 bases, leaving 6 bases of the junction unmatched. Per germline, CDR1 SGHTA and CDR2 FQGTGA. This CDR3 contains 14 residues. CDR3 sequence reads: CASSTKGTNNEQFF. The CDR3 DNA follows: TGTGCCAGCAGCACAAAGGGGACTAACAATGAGCAGTTCTTC.

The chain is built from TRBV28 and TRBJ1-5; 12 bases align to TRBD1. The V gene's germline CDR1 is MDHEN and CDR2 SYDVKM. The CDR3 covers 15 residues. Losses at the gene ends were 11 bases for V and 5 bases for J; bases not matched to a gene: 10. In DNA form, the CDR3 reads TGTGCCGCCCCCTCCGGGACAGGGGGCGATCAGCCCCAGCATTTT. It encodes CAAPSGTGGDQPQHF.

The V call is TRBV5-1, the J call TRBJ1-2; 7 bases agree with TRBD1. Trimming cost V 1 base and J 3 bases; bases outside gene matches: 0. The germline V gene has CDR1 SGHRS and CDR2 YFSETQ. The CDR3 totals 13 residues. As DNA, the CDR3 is TGCGCCAGCAGCTTGCAGGGGGACTATGGCTACACCTTC. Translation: CASSLQGDYGYTF.

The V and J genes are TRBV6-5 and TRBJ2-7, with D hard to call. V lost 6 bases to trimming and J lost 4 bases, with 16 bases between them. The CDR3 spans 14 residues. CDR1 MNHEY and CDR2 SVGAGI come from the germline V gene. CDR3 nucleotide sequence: TGTGCCAGCAGGGCCCGGCAGGTCCCTTACGAGCAGTACTTC. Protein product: CASRARQVPYEQYF.